This is a list of T cell receptor beta chains from one sample in a study of blood T cells in healthy people across ages. TCRdb used MiXCR to reprocess the 5' RACE reads, holding one entry per CDR3 protein. Altogether 1.5 million to 2 million distinct CDR3 sequences are present, 25% to 30% being singletons, with the ten largest covering 7.7%. Sequencing input: blood. These receptors originate from a woman aged 25 to 39 in good health. Each CDR3 is given with its conserved first and last residue. Fields, in order: clone size, D gene, V gene, J gene, CDR3 protein, CDR3 DNA. A D gene is named only where the DNA matches it firmly. Not every row has a clone size; where given, it reads once, few, many or a size class.

>-|-|TRBV12-3/TRBV12-4|TRBJ2-4
CASSLGWASYNEQYF
TGTGCCAGCAGTTTAGGGTGGGCTTCCTACAATGAGCAGTACTTC
>-|-|TRBV12-3/TRBV12-4|TRBJ2-4
CASSLNRADIQYF
TGTGCCAGCAGTTTAAACAGGGCGGACATTCAGTACTTC
>few|TRBD2|TRBV28|TRBJ2-3
CASSSASGGVSDTQYF
TGTGCCAGCAGTTCCGCTAGCGGGGGGGTTTCAGATACGCAGTATTTT
>-|TRBD1|TRBV5-1|TRBJ1-5
CASSFGTANQPQHF
TGTGCCAGCAGTTTTGGGACAGCAAATCAGCCCCAGCATTTT
>many|-|TRBV7-2|TRBJ2-7
CASSSTAREQYF
TGTGCCAGCAGCTCGACGGCACGAGAGCAGTACTTC
>-|-|TRBV11-2|TRBJ2-5
CASSLLVAAQETQYF
TGTGCCAGCAGCTTACTGGTAGCGGCCCAAGAGACCCAGTACTTC
>many|-|TRBV12-5|TRBJ1-4
CASGLAQGTPNEKLFF
TGTGCTAGTGGTTTGGCCCAGGGGACACCTAATGAAAAACTGTTTTTT
>-|-|TRBV2|TRBJ2-1
CASSPSIGYNEQFF
TGTGCCAGCAGTCCATCTATCGGCTACAATGAGCAGTTCTTC
>few|-|TRBV4-3|TRBJ1-1
CASSRGGWNTEAFF
TGCGCCAGCAGTAGGGGGGGGTGGAACACTGAAGCTTTCTTT
>-|-|TRBV21-1|TRBJ1-1
CASPLGPEAFF
TGTGCCAGCCCCTTGGGACCTGAAGCTTTCTTT
>-|-|TRBV20-1|TRBJ2-4
CSAREGNSQDSF
TGCAGTGCTAGAGAGGGTAACTCCCAAGACTCATTC
>many|TRBD2|TRBV5-5|TRBJ2-7
CASSSTSGNLGEQYF
TGTGCCAGCAGCTCGACTAGCGGGAATCTGGGTGAGCAGTACTTC
>many|-|TRBV6-5|TRBJ2-7
CASSYSIKGRTTYEQYF
TGTGCCAGCAGTTACTCGATAAAGGGCAGAACCACCTACGAGCAGTACTTC
>many|TRBD1|TRBV7-9|TRBJ2-7
CASSHPGQTDYEQYF
TGTGCCAGCAGCCATCCGGGACAGACAGACTACGAGCAGTACTTC
>-|-|TRBV6-5|TRBJ1-2
CASRDHSDYGYTF
TGTGCCAGCAGGGATCATTCTGATTATGGCTACACCTTC
>-|TRBD2|TRBV29-1|TRBJ2-3
CSVERLAGTTDTQYF
TGCAGCGTTGAAAGGCTAGCGGGCACCACAGATACGCAGTATTTT
>many|TRBD1|TRBV7-9|TRBJ2-7
CASSPTGGRFAYEQYF
TGTGCCAGCAGCCCGACAGGGGGCAGATTCGCCTACGAGCAGTACTTC
>-|-|TRBV20-1|TRBJ2-3
CSATPGDTQYF
TGCAGTGCTACGCCCGGAGATACGCAGTATTTT
>many|-|TRBV12-3/TRBV12-4|TRBJ2-1
CASSLPRNSGNNEQFF
TGTGCCAGCAGTCTGCCCAGAAATAGCGGTAACAATGAGCAGTTCTTC
>many|TRBD1|TRBV3-1|TRBJ2-5
CASSQDRAETQYF
TGCGCCAGCAGCCAAGACAGGGCAGAGACCCAGTACTTC
>-|TRBD2|TRBV10-3|TRBJ2-7
CVISEKVGSGRYEQYF
TGTGTCATCAGTGAGAAAGTGGGTAGCGGGAGATACGAGCAGTACTTC
>few|TRBD2|TRBV7-2|TRBJ2-3
CASSSNGGGIDTQYF
TGTGCCAGCAGTTCGAACGGGGGGGGAATAGATACGCAGTATTTT
>-|-|TRBV2|TRBJ2-3
CASTLSASYTDTQYF
TGTGCCAGCACCCTTTCGGCTAGCTATACAGATACGCAGTATTTT
>few|-|TRBV4-1|TRBJ2-3
CASSQPRGGRTDTQYF
TGCGCCAGCAGCCAGCCGAGGGGGGGGAGGACAGATACGCAGTATTTT
>-|TRBD2|TRBV20-1|TRBJ2-1
CSASHGLAGASRQFF
TGCAGTGCTAGCCATGGACTAGCGGGGGCCTCTAGGCAGTTCTTC
>-|-|TRBV7-2|TRBJ2-3
CASSKRARGATDTQYF
TGTGCCAGCAGCAAAAGGGCACGGGGGGCCACAGATACGCAGTATTTT
>-|-|TRBV20-1|TRBJ2-7
CSARASGGGEQYF
TGCAGTGCTAGAGCCTCGGGGGGCGGCGAGCAGTACTTC
>few|TRBD2|TRBV6-2/TRBV6-3|TRBJ2-1
CAISYVTGGDEQFF
TGTGCCATCAGTTATGTGACGGGGGGAGATGAGCAGTTCTTC
>-|-|TRBV10-3|TRBJ2-7
CAIRTQSSYEQYF
TGTGCCATCAGGACCCAATCCTCCTACGAGCAGTACTTC
>-|-|TRBV6-2/TRBV6-3|TRBJ1-1
CASSTGNMNTEAFF
TGTGCCAGCAGTACCGGGAACATGAACACTGAAGCTTTCTTT
>few|-|TRBV2|TRBJ2-7
CASGSSLSYEQYF
TGTGCCAGCGGGAGCAGTCTCTCCTACGAGCAGTACTTC
>many|TRBD2|TRBV4-1|TRBJ2-1
CASSQGTSNEQFF
TGTGCCAGCAGCCAAGGGACTAGCAATGAGCAGTTCTTC
>-|TRBD1|TRBV7-2|TRBJ1-5
CASSRGQGYNQPQHF
TGTGCCAGCAGCCGCGGACAGGGATACAATCAGCCCCAGCATTTT
>-|-|TRBV3-1|TRBJ1-2
CASSRVGAGYTF
TGTGCCAGCAGCCGGGTCGGGGCTGGCTACACCTTC
>many|TRBD1|TRBV29-1|TRBJ1-2
CSVERGPKQTNYGYTF
TGCAGCGTTGAGAGGGGGCCAAAACAAACCAACTATGGCTACACCTTC
>few|TRBD1|TRBV11-1|TRBJ2-1
CASYQGDGEQFF
TGTGCCAGCTACCAGGGGGACGGCGAGCAGTTCTTC
>many|-|TRBV5-1|TRBJ2-2
CASSFDTGELFF
TGCGCCAGCAGCTTCGACACCGGGGAGCTGTTTTTT
>-|-|TRBV25-1|TRBJ1-2
CASSDLTGTHNYGYTF
TGTGCCAGCAGTGACCTGACCGGGACTCACAACTATGGCTACACCTTC
>-|-|TRBV7-2|TRBJ2-7
CASTQSGNSCEQYF
TGTGCCAGCACCCAATCAGGGAACTCCTGCGAGCAGTACTTC
>few|-|TRBV3-1|TRBJ2-7
CASSPLDGISEQYF
TGTGCCAGCAGCCCATTGGATGGTATTTCCGAGCAGTACTTC
>-|TRBD1|TRBV5-1|TRBJ1-2
CASSPKDRSPYGYTF
TGCGCCAGCAGCCCCAAGGACAGGTCCCCCTATGGCTACACCTTC
>many|TRBD1|TRBV6-5|TRBJ2-7
CASSYSRDSGSYEQYF
TGTGCCAGCAGTTACTCCCGGGACAGCGGATCCTACGAGCAGTACTTC
>once|TRBD1|TRBV11-2|TRBJ2-2
CASTTGQGRPGELFF
TGTGCCAGCACCACGGGACAGGGGCGTCCCGGGGAGCTGTTTTTT
>-|-|TRBV5-1|TRBJ2-7
CASSLDGRAPYEQYF
TGCGCCAGCAGCTTGGATGGGCGGGCCCCCTACGAGCAGTACTTC
>-|-|TRBV20-1|TRBJ2-5
CSASLDETQYF
TGCAGTGCTAGCCTTGATGAGACCCAGTACTTC
>-|-|TRBV7-9|TRBJ2-1
CASSLASSPTGNEQFF
TGTGCCAGCAGCTTAGCCTCGAGCCCCACAGGGAATGAGCAGTTCTTC
>many|TRBD2|TRBV7-2|TRBJ2-7
CASSPPGLAGGSEQYF
TGTGCCAGCAGCCCCCCGGGACTAGCGGGAGGATCCGAGCAGTACTTC
>many|-|TRBV9|TRBJ2-7
CASSVGGPSSYEQYF
TGTGCCAGCAGCGTCGGGGGGCCCAGCTCCTACGAGCAGTACTTC
>few|-|TRBV28|TRBJ2-7
CASSFLGYGFNSYEQYF
TGTGCCAGCAGTTTTCTTGGTTACGGCTTTAACTCCTACGAGCAGTACTTC
>many|TRBD1|TRBV5-1|TRBJ2-7
CASSRQGSYEQYF
TGTGCCAGCAGCCGACAGGGGTCCTACGAGCAGTACTTC
>few|TRBD1|TRBV6-6|TRBJ1-5
CASSYLGQGARNQPQHF
TGTGCCAGCAGTTACTTGGGACAGGGGGCGCGTAATCAGCCCCAGCATTTT